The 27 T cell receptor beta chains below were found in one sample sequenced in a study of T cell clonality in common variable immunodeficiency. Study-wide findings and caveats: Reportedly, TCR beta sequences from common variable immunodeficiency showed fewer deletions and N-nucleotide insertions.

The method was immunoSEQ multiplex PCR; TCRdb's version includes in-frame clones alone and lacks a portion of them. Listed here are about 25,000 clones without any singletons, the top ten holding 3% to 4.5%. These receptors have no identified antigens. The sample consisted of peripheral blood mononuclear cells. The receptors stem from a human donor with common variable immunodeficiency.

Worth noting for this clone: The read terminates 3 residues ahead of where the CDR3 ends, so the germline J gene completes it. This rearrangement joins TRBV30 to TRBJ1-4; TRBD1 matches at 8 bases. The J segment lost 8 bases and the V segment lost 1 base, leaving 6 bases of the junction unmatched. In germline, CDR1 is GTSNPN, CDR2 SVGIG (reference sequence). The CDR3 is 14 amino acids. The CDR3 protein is CAWSDLQGGEKLFF. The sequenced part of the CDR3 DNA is TGTGCCTGGAGTGATCTACAGGGGGGGGAAAAA. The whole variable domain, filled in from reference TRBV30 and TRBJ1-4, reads SQTIHQWPATLVQPVGSPLSLECTVEGTSNPNLYWYRQAAGRGLQLLFYSVGIGQISSEVPQNLSASRPQDRQFILSSKKLLLSDSGFYLCAWSDLQGGEKLFFGSGTQLSVL.

CDR3 DNA (partial): TGTGCCAGCAGCAGGGACAAACGCACAGATACG. Translation: CASSRDKRTDT. The whole CDR3 protein is CASSRDKRTDTQYF. The J gene is TRBJ2-3, the V gene TRBV7-6; weak D call: TRBD1 (6 bases). The DNA ends 3 residues before the CDR3 does, and the rest of the CDR3 is filled in from the germline J gene. The germline V and J ends were trimmed by 5 bases and 1 base, with 10 bases remaining between them. Per germline, CDR1 SGHVS and CDR2 FNYEAQ. The CDR3 has 14 amino acids.

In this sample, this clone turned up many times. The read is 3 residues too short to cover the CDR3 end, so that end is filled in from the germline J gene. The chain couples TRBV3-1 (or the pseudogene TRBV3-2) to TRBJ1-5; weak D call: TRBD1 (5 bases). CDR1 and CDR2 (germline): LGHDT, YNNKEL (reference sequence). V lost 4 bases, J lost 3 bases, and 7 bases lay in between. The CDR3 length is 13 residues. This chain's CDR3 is CASSRQYNQPQHF. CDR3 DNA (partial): TGTGCCAGCAGCCGACAGTACAATCAGCCC.

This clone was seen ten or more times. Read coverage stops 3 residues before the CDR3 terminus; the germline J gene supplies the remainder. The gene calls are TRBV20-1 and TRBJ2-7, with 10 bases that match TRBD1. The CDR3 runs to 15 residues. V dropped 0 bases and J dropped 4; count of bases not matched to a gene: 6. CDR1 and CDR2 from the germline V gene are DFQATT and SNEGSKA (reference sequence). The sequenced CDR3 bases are TGCAGTGCTAGAGATCCAAGGACAGGGGGGTACGAG. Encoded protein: CSARDPRTGGYE. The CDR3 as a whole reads CSARDPRTGGYEQYF.

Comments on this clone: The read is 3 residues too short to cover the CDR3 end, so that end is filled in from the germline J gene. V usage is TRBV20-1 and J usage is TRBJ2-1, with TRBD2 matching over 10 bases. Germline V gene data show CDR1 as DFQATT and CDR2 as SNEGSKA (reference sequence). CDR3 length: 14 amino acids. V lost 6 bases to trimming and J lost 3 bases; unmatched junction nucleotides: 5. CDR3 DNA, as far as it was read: TGCAGTGCAATACTAGCGGGAAGCTACAATGAG. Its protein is CSAILAGSYNE. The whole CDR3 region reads CSAILAGSYNEQFF.

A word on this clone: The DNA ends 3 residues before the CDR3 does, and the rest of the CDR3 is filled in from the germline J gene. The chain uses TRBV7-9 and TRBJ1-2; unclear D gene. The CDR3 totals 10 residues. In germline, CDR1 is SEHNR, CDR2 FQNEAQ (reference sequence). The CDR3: CASSLVSYTF. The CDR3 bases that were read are TGTGCCAGCAGCTTAGTAAGC. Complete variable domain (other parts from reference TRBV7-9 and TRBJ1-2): DTGVSQNPRHKITKRGQNVTFRCDPISEHNRLYWYRQTLGQGPEFLTYFQNEAQLEKSRLLSDRFSAERPKGSFSTLEIQRTEQGDSAMYLCASSLVSYTFGSGTRLTVV.

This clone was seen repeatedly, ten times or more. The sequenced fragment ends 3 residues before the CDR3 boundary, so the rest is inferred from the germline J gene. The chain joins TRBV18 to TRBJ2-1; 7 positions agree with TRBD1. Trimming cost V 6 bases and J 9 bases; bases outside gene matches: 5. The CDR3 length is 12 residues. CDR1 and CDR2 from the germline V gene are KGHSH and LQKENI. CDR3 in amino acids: CASSTRQGEQFF. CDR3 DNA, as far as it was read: TGTGCCAGCTCTACGAGACAGGGTGAG.

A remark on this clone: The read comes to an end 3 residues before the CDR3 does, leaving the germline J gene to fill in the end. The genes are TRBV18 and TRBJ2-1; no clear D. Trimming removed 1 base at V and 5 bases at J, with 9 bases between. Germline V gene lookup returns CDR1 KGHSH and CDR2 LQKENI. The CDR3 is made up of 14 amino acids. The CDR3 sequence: CASSPLPQDNEQFF. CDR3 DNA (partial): TGTGCCAGCTCACCACTCCCCCAGGACAATGAG.

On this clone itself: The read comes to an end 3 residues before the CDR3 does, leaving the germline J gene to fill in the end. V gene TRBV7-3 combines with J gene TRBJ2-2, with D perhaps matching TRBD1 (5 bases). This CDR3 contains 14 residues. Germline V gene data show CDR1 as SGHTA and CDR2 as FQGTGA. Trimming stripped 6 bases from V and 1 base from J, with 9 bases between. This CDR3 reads CASRRQRNTGELFF. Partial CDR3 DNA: TGTGCCAGCAGAAGACAGCGGAACACCGGGGAG. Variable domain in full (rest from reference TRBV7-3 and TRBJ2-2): GAGVSQTPSNKVTEKGKYVELRCDPISGHTALYWYRQSLGQGPEFLIYFQGTGAADDSGLPNDRFFAVRPEGSVSTLKIQRTERGDSAVYLCASRRQRNTGELFFGEGSRLTVL.

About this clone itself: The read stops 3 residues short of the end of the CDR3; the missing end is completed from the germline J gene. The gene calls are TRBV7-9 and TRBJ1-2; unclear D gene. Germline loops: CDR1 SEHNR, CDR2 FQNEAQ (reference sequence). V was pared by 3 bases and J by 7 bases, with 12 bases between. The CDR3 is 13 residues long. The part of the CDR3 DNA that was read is TGTGCCAGCAGCTTCATGGCTCAGTCTGGC. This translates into CASSFMAQSG. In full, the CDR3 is CASSFMAQSGYTF.

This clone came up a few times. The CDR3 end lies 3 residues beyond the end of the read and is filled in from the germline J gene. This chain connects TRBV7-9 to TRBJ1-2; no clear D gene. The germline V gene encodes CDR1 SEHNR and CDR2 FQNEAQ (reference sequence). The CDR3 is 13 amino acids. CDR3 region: CASSLEQSSGYTF. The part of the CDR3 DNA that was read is TGTGCCAGCAGCTTAGAACAGTCTAGCGGC.

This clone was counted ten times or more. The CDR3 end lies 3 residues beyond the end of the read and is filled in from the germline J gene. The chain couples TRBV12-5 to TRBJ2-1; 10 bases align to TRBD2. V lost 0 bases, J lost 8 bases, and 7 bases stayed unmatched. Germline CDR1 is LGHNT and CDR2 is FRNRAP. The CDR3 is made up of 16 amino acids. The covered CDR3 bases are TGTGCTAGTGGTTTGGTACGGGCTAGCGGGAGTTATGAG. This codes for CASGLVRASGSYE. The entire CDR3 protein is CASGLVRASGSYEQFF.

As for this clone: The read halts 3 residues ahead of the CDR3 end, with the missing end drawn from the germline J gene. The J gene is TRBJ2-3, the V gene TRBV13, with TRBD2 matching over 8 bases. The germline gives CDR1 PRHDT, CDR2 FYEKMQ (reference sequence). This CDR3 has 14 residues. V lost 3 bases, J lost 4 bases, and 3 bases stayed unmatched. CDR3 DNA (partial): TGTGCCAGCAGCTTGGGACTAGGGGCAGATACG. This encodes CASSLGLGADT. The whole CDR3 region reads CASSLGLGADTQYF.

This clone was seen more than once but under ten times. The CDR3 sequence is CSADRDKYEQYF. Incomplete CDR3 DNA: TGCAGTGCAGACAGGGACAAATACGAG. The chain uses TRBV20-1 and TRBJ2-7, with 7 bases identical to TRBD1. The read halts 3 residues ahead of the CDR3 end, with the missing end drawn from the germline J gene. The germline V gene encodes CDR1 DFQATT and CDR2 SNEGSKA (reference sequence). The V and J ends lost 6 bases and 4 bases, in that order; junction bases with no gene match: 6. The CDR3 extends over 12 amino acids.

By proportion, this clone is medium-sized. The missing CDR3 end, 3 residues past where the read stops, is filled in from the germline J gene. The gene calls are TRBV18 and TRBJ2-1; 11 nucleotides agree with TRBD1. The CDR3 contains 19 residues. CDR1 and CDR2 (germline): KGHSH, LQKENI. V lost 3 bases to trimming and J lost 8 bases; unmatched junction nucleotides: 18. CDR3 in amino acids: CASSPLAFLPGQGGDEQFF. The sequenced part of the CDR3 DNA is TGTGCCAGCTCACCCTTAGCCTTTCTACCGGGACAGGGGGGCGATGAG.

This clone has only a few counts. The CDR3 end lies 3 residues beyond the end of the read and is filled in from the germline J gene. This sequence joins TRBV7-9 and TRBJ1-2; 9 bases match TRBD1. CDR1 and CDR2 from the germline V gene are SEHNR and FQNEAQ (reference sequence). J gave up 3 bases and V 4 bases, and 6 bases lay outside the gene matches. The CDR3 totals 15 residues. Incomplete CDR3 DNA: TGTGCCAGCAGCTCCCGACAGGGGGATGACTATGGC. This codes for CASSSRQGDDYG. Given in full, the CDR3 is CASSSRQGDDYGYTF.

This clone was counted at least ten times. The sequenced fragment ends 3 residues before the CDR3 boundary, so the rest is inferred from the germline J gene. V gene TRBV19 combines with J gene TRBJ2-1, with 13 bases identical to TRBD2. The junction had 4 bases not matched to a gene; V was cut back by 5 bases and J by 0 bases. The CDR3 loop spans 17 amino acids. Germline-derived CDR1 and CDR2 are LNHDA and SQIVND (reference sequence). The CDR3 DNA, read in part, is TGTGCCAGTAGTCCGGGACTAGCGGGAACCTCCTACAATGAG. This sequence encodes CASSPGLAGTSYNE. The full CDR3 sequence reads CASSPGLAGTSYNEQFF. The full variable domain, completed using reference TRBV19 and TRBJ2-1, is DGGITQSPKYLFRKEGQNVTLSCEQNLNHDAMYWYRQDPGQGLRLIYYSQIVNDFQKGDIAEGYSVSREKKESFPLTVTSAQKNPTAFYLCASSPGLAGTSYNEQFFGPGTRLTVL.

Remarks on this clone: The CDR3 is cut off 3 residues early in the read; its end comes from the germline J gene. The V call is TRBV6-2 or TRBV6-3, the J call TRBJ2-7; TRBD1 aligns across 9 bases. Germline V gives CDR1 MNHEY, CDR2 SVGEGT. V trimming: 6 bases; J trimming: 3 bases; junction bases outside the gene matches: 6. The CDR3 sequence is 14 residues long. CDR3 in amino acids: CASRETGGIYEQYF. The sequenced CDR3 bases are TGTGCCAGCAGGGAGACAGGGGGTATCTACGAG.

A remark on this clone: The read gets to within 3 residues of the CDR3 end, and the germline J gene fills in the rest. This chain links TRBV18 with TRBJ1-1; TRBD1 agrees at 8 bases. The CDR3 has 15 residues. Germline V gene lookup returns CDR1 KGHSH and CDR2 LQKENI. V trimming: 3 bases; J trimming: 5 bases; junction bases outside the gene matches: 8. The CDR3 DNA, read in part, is TGTGCCAGCTCACCCTACGGACAGGGTGGGACTGAA. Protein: CASSPYGQGGTE. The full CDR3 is CASSPYGQGGTEAFF.

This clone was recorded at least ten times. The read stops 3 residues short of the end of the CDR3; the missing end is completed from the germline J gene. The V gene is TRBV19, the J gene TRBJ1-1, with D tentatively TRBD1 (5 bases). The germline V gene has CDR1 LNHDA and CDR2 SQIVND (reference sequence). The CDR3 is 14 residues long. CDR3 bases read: TGTGCCAGTAGAGCCGGGACTAGCGGGAGTAAG. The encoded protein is CASRAGTSGSK. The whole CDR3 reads CASRAGTSGSKAFF.

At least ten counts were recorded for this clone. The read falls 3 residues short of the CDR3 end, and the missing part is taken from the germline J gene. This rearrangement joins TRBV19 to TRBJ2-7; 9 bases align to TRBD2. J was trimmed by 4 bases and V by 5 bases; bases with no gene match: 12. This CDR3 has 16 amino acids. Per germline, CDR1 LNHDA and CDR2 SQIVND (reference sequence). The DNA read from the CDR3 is TGTGCCAGTAGTGCCCCCGTCTGGGCGGGAGGGTACGAG. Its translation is CASSAPVWAGGYE. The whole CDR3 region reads CASSAPVWAGGYEQYF.

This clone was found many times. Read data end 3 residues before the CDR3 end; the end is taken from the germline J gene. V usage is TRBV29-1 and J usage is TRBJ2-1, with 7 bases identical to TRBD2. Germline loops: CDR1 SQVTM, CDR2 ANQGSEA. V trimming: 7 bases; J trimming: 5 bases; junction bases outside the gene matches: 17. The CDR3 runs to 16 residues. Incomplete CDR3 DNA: TGCAGCGCCCCGATGAGAGGGCGGGAGCAGCACAATGAG. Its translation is CSAPMRGREQHNE. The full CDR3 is CSAPMRGREQHNEQFF.

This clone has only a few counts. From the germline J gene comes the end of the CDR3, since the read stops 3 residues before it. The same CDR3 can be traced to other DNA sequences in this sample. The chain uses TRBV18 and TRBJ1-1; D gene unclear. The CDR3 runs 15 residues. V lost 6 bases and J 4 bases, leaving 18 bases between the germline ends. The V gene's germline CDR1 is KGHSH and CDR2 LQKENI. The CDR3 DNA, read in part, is TGTGCCAGCTCGCCCCCGGCAGGTCGAGGCACTGAA. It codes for CASSPPAGRGTE. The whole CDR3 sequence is CASSPPAGRGTEAFF.

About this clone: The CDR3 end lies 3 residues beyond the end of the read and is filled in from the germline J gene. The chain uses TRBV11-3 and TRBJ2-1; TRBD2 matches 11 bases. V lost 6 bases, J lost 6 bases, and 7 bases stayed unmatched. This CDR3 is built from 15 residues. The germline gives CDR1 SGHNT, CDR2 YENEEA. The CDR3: CASSSIAGGANEQFF. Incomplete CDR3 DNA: TGTGCCAGCAGTTCAATAGCGGGAGGGGCCAATGAG. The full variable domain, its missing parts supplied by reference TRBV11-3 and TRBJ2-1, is EAGVVQSPRYKIIEKKQPVAFWCNPISGHNTLYWYLQNLGQGPELLIRYENEEAVDDSQLPKDRFSAERLKGVDSTLKIQPAELGDSAVYLCASSSIAGGANEQFFGPGTRLTVL.

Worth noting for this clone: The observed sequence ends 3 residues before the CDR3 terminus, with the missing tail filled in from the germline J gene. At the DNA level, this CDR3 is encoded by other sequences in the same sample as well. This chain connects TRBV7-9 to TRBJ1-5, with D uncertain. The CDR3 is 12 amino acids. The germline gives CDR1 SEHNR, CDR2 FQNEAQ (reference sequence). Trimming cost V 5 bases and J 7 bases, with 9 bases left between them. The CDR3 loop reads CASSQQVQPQHF. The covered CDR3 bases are TGTGCCAGCAGCCAGCAGGTGCAGCCC.

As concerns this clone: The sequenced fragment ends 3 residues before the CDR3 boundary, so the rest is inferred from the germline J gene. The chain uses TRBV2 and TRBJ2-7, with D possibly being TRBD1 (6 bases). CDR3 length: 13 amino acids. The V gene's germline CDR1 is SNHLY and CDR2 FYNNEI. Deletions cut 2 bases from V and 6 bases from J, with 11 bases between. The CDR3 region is CASSENRDGEQYF. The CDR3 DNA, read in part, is TGTGCCAGCAGTGAAAACAGGGATGGCGAG.

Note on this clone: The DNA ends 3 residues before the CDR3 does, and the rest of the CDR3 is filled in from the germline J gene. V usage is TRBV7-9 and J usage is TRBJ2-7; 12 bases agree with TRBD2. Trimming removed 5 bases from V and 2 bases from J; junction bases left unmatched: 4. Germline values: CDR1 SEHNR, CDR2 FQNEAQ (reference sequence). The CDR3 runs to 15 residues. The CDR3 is CASSPLAGGPYEQYF. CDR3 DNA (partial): TGTGCCAGCAGCCCGCTAGCGGGAGGGCCCTACGAG.